This paragraph reports one T cell receptor (beta chain). This sample was taken from a study of blood T cell repertoires in COVID-19. Across the study: Spain, Italy and the United States supplied samples that represented acute and convalescent COVID-19.

Trimming cost V 1 base and J 7 bases, with 8 bases left between them. Per the germline V gene, CDR1 is ENHRY and CDR2 is SYGVKD. The CDR3 loop spans 12 amino acids. In the original workflow: Counts of nucleated cells, estimated from reference gene primer amplification, were obtained. Only in-frame clones appear in the TCRdb table, and some are missing; sequencing was by immunoSEQ multiplex PCR. The V and J calls and clone size come from that table; D and trimming were worked out from the DNA. The sample carries more than 300,000 clones, around 87% recorded once. This sequence was found in a woman in her 30s with COVID-19, enrolled during active disease. The chain carries TRBV10-3 and TRBJ2-7; no firm D call. The sequenced material came from peripheral blood. CDR3 region: CAISELGREQYF. CDR3 nucleotides: TGTGCCATCAGTGAGTTAGGCAGGGAGCAGTACTTC.